The 28 T cell receptor beta chains listed next were all sequenced from one sample in a study of blood T cell repertoires in COVID-19. Using immunoSEQ multiplex PCR, the repertoire was profiled, and TCRdb retains in-frame clones only, with some absent. The data hold about 210,000 clones, with roughly 90% observed a single time. The source material was PBMCs or T cells enriched from blood (not recorded which). Receptors originate from a man younger than 35 with acute COVID-19.

CDR3 in amino acids: CATSAGAGLDTQYF. CDR3 DNA: TGTGCCACCAGCGCAGGGGCAGGGCTGGATACGCAGTATTTT. The V and J genes are TRBV24-1 and TRBJ2-3, with D maybe TRBD1 (6 bases). V lost 7 bases and J 6 bases, leaving 16 bases between the germline ends. This CDR3 comprises 14 residues. The germline gives CDR1 KGHDR, CDR2 SFDVKD.

The rearrangement joins TRBV7-9 to TRBJ1-1; TRBD1 matches 8 bases. CDR1 is SEHNR, CDR2 FQNEAQ, per germline (reference sequence). The CDR3 is made up of 14 amino acids. V lost 3 bases to trimming and J lost 4 bases; unmatched junction nucleotides: 4. CDR3 sequence reads: CASSFGQGITEAFF. CDR3 coding DNA: TGTGCCAGCAGCTTCGGACAGGGAATCACTGAAGCTTTCTTT.

This chain joins TRBV5-4 and TRBJ2-4; D is undetermined. The CDR3 runs 15 residues. The V gene lost 9 bases and the J gene lost 2 bases, with 18 bases spanning the gap. Germline V lookup: CDR1 SGHNT, CDR2 YYREEE (reference sequence). The CDR3: CAINAVGSSKNIQYF. In nucleotides, the CDR3 is TGTGCCATCAACGCCGTCGGTTCATCCAAAAACATTCAGTACTTC.

This sequence joins TRBV19 and TRBJ1-5, with no clear D. Looked up from germline, CDR1 is LNHDA and CDR2 is SQIVND (reference sequence). The CDR3 is made up of 13 amino acids. The V end was cut by 3 bases, the J end by 7 bases, with 10 bases between. CDR3 bases: TGTGCCAGTAGTATCGGGTCCGGACAGCCCCAGCATTTT. It yields the protein CASSIGSGQPQHF.

CDR3 residues: CASSQFLEKETQYF. Here the CDR3 DNA reads TGTGCCAGCAGCCAGTTCCTAGAAAAAGAGACCCAGTACTTC. The gene calls are TRBV4-2 and TRBJ2-5, with D unresolved. CDR1 is LGHNA, CDR2 YNFKEQ, per germline. The CDR3 has 14 amino acids. Between the trimmed V and J ends, which lost 3 bases and 3 bases, there was a span of 11 bases.

This sequence joins TRBV9 and TRBJ2-2; 8 positions agree with TRBD2. Germline V lookup: CDR1 SGDLS, CDR2 YYNGEE. CDR3 length: 16 residues. V dropped 3 bases and J dropped 1; count of bases not matched to a gene: 5. In DNA form, the CDR3 reads TGTGCCAGCAGCGAGAGACTAGCGCGGAACACCGGGGAGCTGTTTTTT. This sequence encodes CASSERLARNTGELFF.

This chain's CDR3 is CASSRLAETSTDTQYF. As DNA, the CDR3 is TGTGCCAGCAGCCGACTAGCGGAAACTAGCACAGATACGCAGTATTTT. The rearrangement links TRBV28 to TRBJ2-3, with TRBD2 matching 9 bases. Per germline, CDR1 MDHEN and CDR2 SYDVKM. The V segment lost 6 bases and the J segment 0 bases; nucleotides outside the gene matches: 7. CDR3 size: 16 residues.

The gene calls are TRBV4-3 and TRBJ2-7, with D perhaps TRBD2 (5 bases). The CDR3 contains 14 residues. V was cut by 3 bases and J by 4 bases, with 13 bases left in between. The germline V gene encodes CDR1 LGHNA and CDR2 YSLEER. DNA of the CDR3: TGCGCCAGCAGCCAGGCCCGGGAAAGTTACGAGCAGTACTTC. Translation: CASSQARESYEQYF.

The chain links TRBV24-1 to TRBJ2-7; D ambiguous. V lost 9 bases and J lost 3, with 11 bases in between. Germline CDR1 KGHDR, CDR2 SFDVKD. This CDR3 is built from 12 residues. The chain's CDR3 is CATSSGFYEQYF. CDR3 coding DNA: TGTGCCACCTCATCCGGTTTCTACGAGCAGTACTTC.

The genes are TRBV30 and TRBJ1-6; no definite D call. V shed 3 bases and J shed 5 bases, with 11 bases lying between them. The CDR3 loop spans 14 amino acids. Germline V gene sequence: CDR1 GTSNPN, CDR2 SVGIG (reference sequence). The CDR3 DNA reads as TGTGCCTGGAGATCGCCCTTAGATAATTCACCCCTCCACTTT. Its translation: CAWRSPLDNSPLHF.

This clone was detected once. The J gene is TRBJ2-3, the V gene TRBV19; D ambiguous. The CDR3 is 13 residues long. The ends were cut back, 5 bases at V and 0 bases at J, with 6 bases in the middle. In germline, CDR1 is LNHDA, CDR2 SQIVND (reference sequence). The DNA for the CDR3 is TGTGCCAGTAGTCTTCAGAGCACAGATACGCAGTATTTT. It specifies CASSLQSTDTQYF.

V usage is TRBV10-3 and J usage is TRBJ2-7, with D possibly TRBD1 on 6 matching bases. CDR1 ENHRY and CDR2 SYGVKD come from the germline V gene. The CDR3 extends over 14 amino acids. V gave up 6 bases and J gave up 7 bases, with 19 bases separating them. The CDR3 nucleotides are TGTGCCATCAGCAGGGACATGGACGGGGAAGAGCAGTACTTC. The encoded protein is CAISRDMDGEEQYF.

V gene TRBV16 combines with J gene TRBJ1-1; D remains ambiguous. Germline loops: CDR1 KGHSY, CDR2 FQNENV. Trimming took off 5 bases at V and 2 bases at J, with 18 bases between the two ends. CDR3 length equals 16 residues. The CDR3: CASSTQDGYSNTEAFF. The CDR3 nucleotides are TGTGCCAGCAGCACTCAAGACGGTTACAGCAACACTGAAGCTTTCTTT.

CDR3: CASSNPGTSGSPYNEQFF. The CDR3 bases are TGTGCCAGCAGCAATCCCGGGACTAGCGGGAGCCCCTACAATGAGCAGTTCTTC. The V and J genes are TRBV5-4 and TRBJ2-1, with TRBD2 matching over 14 bases. From germline, CDR1 is SGHNT and CDR2 YYREEE (reference sequence). After removal of 4 bases from V and 2 bases from J, the junction contained 8 bases not matched to a gene. This CDR3 spans 18 amino acids.

The chain links TRBV6-1 to TRBJ2-6; 8 nucleotides agree with TRBD1. The V gene's germline CDR1 is MNHNS and CDR2 SASEGT. The ends lost 4 bases at V and 0 bases at J; junction bases unmatched: 5. The CDR3 contains 17 residues. CDR3 protein: CASSATGDHSGANVLTF. In DNA form, the CDR3 reads TGTGCCAGCAGTGCGACAGGGGATCACTCTGGGGCCAACGTCCTGACTTTC.

The chain combines TRBV11-1 with TRBJ2-7; 10 nucleotides align to TRBD2. Germline CDR1 and CDR2: SGHAT and FQDESV (reference sequence). CDR3 length: 15 amino acids. V was pared by 4 bases and J by 0 bases, with 3 bases of the junction left unmatched. CDR3 nucleotide sequence: TGTGCCAGCAGCTCCTGGACTAGCGGCTCCTACGAGCAGTACTTC. Translated: CASSSWTSGSYEQYF.

The rearrangement links TRBV28 to TRBJ2-4; D might be TRBD2 (5 bases). This CDR3 is 14 amino acids long. Trimming left V 7 bases short and J 0 bases short, with 10 bases between. Germline CDR1 is MDHEN and CDR2 is SYDVKM. CDR3 protein: CASNRRGAKNIQYF. CDR3 DNA: TGTGCCAGCAACCGTCGGGGAGCCAAAAACATTCAGTACTTC.

The genes are TRBV7-3 and TRBJ1-1; 8 nucleotides agree with TRBD1. The V segment lost 5 bases and the J segment 1 base; nucleotides outside the gene matches: 12. This CDR3 has 17 residues. Germline CDR1 SGHTA, CDR2 FQGTGA. The CDR3 sequence is CASSPGTGLFENTEAFF. CDR3 bases: TGTGCCAGCAGCCCCGGGACAGGATTATTTGAGAACACTGAAGCTTTCTTT.

This clone has just one count. V usage is TRBV12-3 or TRBV12-4 and J usage is TRBJ2-2, with no clear D. Trimming stripped 3 bases from V and 6 bases from J, with 8 bases between. This CDR3 has 13 amino acids. In nucleotides, the CDR3 is TGTGCCAGCAGTTTGAGGTGGTCCGGGGAGCTGTTTTTT. It specifies CASSLRWSGELFF.

The rearrangement uses TRBV29-1 and TRBJ1-1, with D maybe TRBD1 (5 bases). Per germline, CDR1 SQVTM and CDR2 ANQGSEA. Trimming shortened V by 7 bases and J by 4 bases, and 13 bases separated the two germline ends. This CDR3 spans 12 amino acids. The CDR3 DNA follows: TGCAGCGCCCGGGACTCCCCCACTGAAGCTTTCTTT. Amino acids: CSARDSPTEAFF.

V usage is TRBV19 and J usage is TRBJ2-3, with D possibly being TRBD1 (6 bases). The CDR3 contains 11 residues. The V end was cut by 6 bases, the J end by 6 bases, with 7 bases between. Germline V gives CDR1 LNHDA, CDR2 SQIVND (reference sequence). The CDR3 nucleotides read TGTGCCAGTAGCCAGGGGGATACGCAGTATTTT. It codes for CASSQGDTQYF.

The rearrangement uses TRBV9 and TRBJ1-1; no definite D call. V lost 0 bases and J lost 5, with 11 bases in between. CDR3 length equals 14 residues. The germline V gene encodes CDR1 SGDLS and CDR2 YYNGEE. The CDR3 sequence is CASSVAGRRTEAFF. CDR3 nucleotides: TGTGCCAGCAGCGTAGCGGGGAGGAGGACTGAAGCTTTCTTT. Based on the CDR3 plus reference TRBV9 and TRBJ1-1, the full variable domain is DSGVTQTPKHLITATGQRVTLRCSPRSGDLSVYWYQQSLDQGLQFLIQYYNGEERAKGNILERFSAQQFPDLHSELNLSSLELGDSALYFCASSVAGRRTEAFFGQGTRLTVV.

J is TRBJ2-2 and V is TRBV5-8; a weak D match, TRBD2 (5 bases). This CDR3 comprises 16 residues. Trimming took off 1 base at V and 8 bases at J, with 18 bases between the two ends. CDR1 and CDR2 (germline): SGHTS, YDEGEE. In DNA form, the CDR3 reads TGTGCCAGCAGCTTGCGAGCCCCCCCGTGGAGGGGGGAGCTGTTTTTT. Amino acids: CASSLRAPPWRGELFF.

The chain recombines TRBV9 with TRBJ2-5; possibly TRBD1 for D (6 bases). Per germline, CDR1 SGDLS and CDR2 YYNGEE. Trimming shortened V by 0 bases and J by 2 bases, and 8 bases separated the two germline ends. This CDR3 is 14 amino acids long. CDR3 protein: CASSVDGQQETQYF. The CDR3 nucleotides are TGTGCCAGCAGCGTAGACGGACAGCAAGAGACCCAGTACTTC.

The gene calls are TRBV4-3 and TRBJ1-2; no firm D call. CDR1 and CDR2 from the germline V gene are LGHNA and YSLEER. Trimming stripped 0 bases from V and 2 bases from J, with 7 bases between. CDR3 size: 14 residues. The CDR3 here is CASSQDYRNYGYTF. The CDR3 DNA follows: TGCGCCAGCAGCCAAGATTACCGGAACTATGGCTACACCTTC.

This rearrangement joins TRBV30 to TRBJ2-7; the match to TRBD2 covers 8 bases. V trimming: 2 bases; J trimming: 2 bases; junction bases outside the gene matches: 5. This CDR3 has 14 amino acids. From germline, CDR1 is GTSNPN and CDR2 SVGIG (reference sequence). The CDR3 DNA sequence: TGTGCCTGGAGTTTGCTAGCGGGTACCTACGAGCAGTACTTC. Amino acid sequence: CAWSLLAGTYEQYF.

As for this clone: The junction departs from the called germline gene at one end, perhaps through a read error. V gene TRBV9 combines with J gene TRBJ1-5, with no clear D. CDR1 and CDR2 from the germline V gene are SGDLS and YYNGEE. This CDR3 is 15 amino acids long. The CDR3, as DNA: TGTGCCAGCAGCGTAGCTACTAGTCGCAATGAGCCCCAGCATTTT. It translates to CASSVATSRNEPQHF.

The chain carries TRBV6-5 and TRBJ2-6; 11 nucleotides match TRBD2. The J segment lost 4 bases and the V segment lost 10 bases, leaving 6 bases of the junction unmatched. The germline V gene has CDR1 MNHEY and CDR2 SVGAGI. This CDR3 has 15 amino acids. The CDR3 sequence: CAISGRATGANVLTF. CDR3 nucleotides: TGTGCCATTAGCGGGAGGGCTACGGGGGCCAACGTCCTGACTTTC.